This T cell receptor beta chain is drawn from a study of blood T cell repertoires in COVID-19. Turning to the study itself: Samples came from the United States, Italy and Spain, spanning acute and convalescent COVID-19.

Here immunoSEQ multiplex PCR was the method, and the copy in TCRdb shows in-frame clones only, minus some. The table records some 190,000 clones, about 84% of them present only once. Sequencing was done on a sample of peripheral blood. This receptor was obtained from a person aged 70 to 80 with COVID-19, enrolled during active disease.

DNA of the CDR3: TGTGCCAGCTCACCCGGGACTAGCGGGAGTATCAATGAGCAGTTCTTC. Its translation: CASSPGTSGSINEQFF. The chain combines TRBV18 with TRBJ2-1, with 14 bases matching TRBD2. The germline V gene has CDR1 KGHSH and CDR2 LQKENI. The CDR3 covers 16 residues. Losses at the gene ends were 3 bases for V and 6 bases for J; bases not matched to a gene: 4.